This T cell receptor beta chain comes out of a study of cytomegalovirus exposure and HLA in healthy donors. Trimming removed 3 bases from V and 2 bases from J, with 8 bases in between. This CDR3 is built from 13 residues. The germline gives CDR1 SGDLS, CDR2 YYNGEE. Study-level points and caveats: According to reports, the classifier identified cytomegalovirus status with high specificity and sensitivity. The study labeled fewer than 200 TCR beta chains cytomegalovirus-associated.

Repertoires were generated with immunoSEQ multiplex PCR, while TCRdb's copy carries only in-frame clones and drops some. The sample lists fewer than 55,000 clones, 92% seen once, with almost 1.5% in the top ten. Details on this clone: What it recognizes is unknown.

The donors formed part of the approximately 130-subject validation cohort, distinct from the roughly 600-subject first cohort. V and J are TRBV9 and TRBJ1-1; no firm D call. This receptor was identified in a man younger than 35 in good health and CMV-seronegative. Sequenced sample: PBMCs. The CDR3 spells CASSAQINTEAFF. Here the CDR3 DNA reads TGTGCCAGCAGCGCGCAGATAAACACTGAAGCTTTCTTT.